One T cell receptor beta chain is described in this entry. Sequencing of TCR beta was undertaken in CD8+ and CD4+ T cells derived from blood. Treatment-naive patients with stable or active relapsing-remitting disease were the multiple sclerosis controls. This CDR3 region has 12 residues. V shed 5 bases and J shed 4 bases, with 8 bases lying between them. These data belong to a study of CD8 T cells in Susac syndrome. After extraction with the RNeasy kit, about 0.5 to 1 ug of the RNA was reverse transcribed using random hexamers. Across 54 Vbeta and 13 Jbeta, TCR beta CDR3 was amplified with immunoSEQ multiplex PCR. One entry per CDR3 protein, called by TCRdb with MiXCR from the immunoSEQ multiplex PCR reads. Of roughly 120,000 distinct CDR3 sequences listed, approximately 94% are singletons.

The TCR originated in a human donor with multiple sclerosis. The chain combines TRBV12-3 or TRBV12-4 with TRBJ1-2; D possibly corresponds to TRBD1 (6 bases). Sequencing was done on a sample of CD4+ T cells from PBMCs. CDR3 coding DNA: TGTGCCAGCAGTGGACAGCTCTATGGCTACACCTTC. Protein product: CASSGQLYGYTF.